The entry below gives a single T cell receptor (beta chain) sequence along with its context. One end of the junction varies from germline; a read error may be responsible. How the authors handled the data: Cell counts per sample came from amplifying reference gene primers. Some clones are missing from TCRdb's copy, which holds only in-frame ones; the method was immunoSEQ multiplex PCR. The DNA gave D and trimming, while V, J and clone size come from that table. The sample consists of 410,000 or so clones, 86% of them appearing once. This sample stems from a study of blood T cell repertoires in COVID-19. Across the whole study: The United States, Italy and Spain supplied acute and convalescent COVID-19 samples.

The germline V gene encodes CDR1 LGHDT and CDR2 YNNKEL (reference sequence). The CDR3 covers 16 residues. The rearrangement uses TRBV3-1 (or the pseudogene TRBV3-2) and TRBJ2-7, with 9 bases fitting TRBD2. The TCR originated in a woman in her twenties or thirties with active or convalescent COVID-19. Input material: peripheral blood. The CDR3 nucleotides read TGTGCCAGCAGTCAAGATATGGCTAGCGGGGTTGACGAGCAGTACTTC. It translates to CASSQDMASGVDEQYF.